Listed below are T cell receptor beta chains from one sample, sequenced in a study of T cell responses to AZD1222 COVID-19 vaccine. Using immunoSEQ multiplex PCR, the repertoire was profiled, and TCRdb retains in-frame clones only, with some absent. The sample carries about 140,000 clones, about 90% recorded once. Source: peripheral blood, taken on day 0 of AZD1222 vaccination. Receptors were obtained from an adult in good health. Both conserved end residues are part of each CDR3. The order of the fields is clone size, V gene, D gene, J gene, CDR3 protein, CDR3 DNA. D genes are given only for firm matches. Expanded clones are given a class, and other clones once, few, many or no size at all.

abundance: -; v_gene: TRBV5-1; d_gene: -; j_gene: TRBJ2-7; CDR3aa: CASSLYGRGDRVADEQYF; CDR3nt: TGCGCCAGCAGCTTGTACGGGAGGGGGGACAGGGTCGCGGACGAGCAGTACTTC
abundance: -; v_gene: TRBV5-4; d_gene: TRBD1; j_gene: TRBJ1-2; CDR3aa: CASHPGQGYYGYTF; CDR3nt: TGTGCCAGCCACCCGGGACAGGGGTACTATGGCTACACCTTC
abundance: -; v_gene: TRBV30; d_gene: TRBD2; j_gene: TRBJ2-7; CDR3aa: CAWSVGDAIAGDEQYF; CDR3nt: TGTGCCTGGAGTGTTGGAGACGCGATAGCGGGAGACGAGCAGTACTTC
abundance: -; v_gene: TRBV28; d_gene: TRBD1; j_gene: TRBJ1-5; CDR3aa: CASSLSQGGQPQHF; CDR3nt: TGTGCCAGCAGTTTAAGTCAGGGGGGTCAGCCCCAGCATTTT
abundance: -; v_gene: TRBV9; d_gene: TRBD2; j_gene: TRBJ2-2; CDR3aa: CASSFGGGNTGELFF; CDR3nt: TGTGCCAGCAGCTTTGGCGGGGGGAACACCGGGGAGCTGTTTTTT
abundance: -; v_gene: TRBV19; d_gene: -; j_gene: TRBJ1-1; CDR3aa: CASSIQGLGTEAFF; CDR3nt: TGTGCCAGTAGTATACAGGGCTTGGGGACTGAAGCTTTCTTT
abundance: -; v_gene: TRBV19; d_gene: -; j_gene: TRBJ1-1; CDR3aa: CASSIATVGHTEAFF; CDR3nt: TGTGCCAGTAGTATCGCTACAGTGGGGCACACTGAAGCTTTCTTT
abundance: -; v_gene: TRBV30; d_gene: -; j_gene: TRBJ2-7; CDR3aa: CAWMMGDEQYF; CDR3nt: TGTGCCTGGATGATGGGGGACGAGCAGTACTTC
abundance: once; v_gene: TRBV6-1; d_gene: TRBD2; j_gene: TRBJ2-1; CDR3aa: CASSDLPPLAGEINEQFF; CDR3nt: TGTGCCAGCAGTGATCTTCCCCCTCTAGCGGGAGAGATCAATGAGCAGTTCTTC
abundance: -; v_gene: TRBV7-2; d_gene: -; j_gene: TRBJ2-3; CDR3aa: CASSLDATDTQYF; CDR3nt: TGTGCCAGCAGCTTAGACGCTACAGATACGCAGTATTTT
abundance: -; v_gene: TRBV6-2/TRBV6-3; d_gene: -; j_gene: TRBJ1-5; CDR3aa: CASSYWVNQPQHF; CDR3nt: TGTGCCAGCAGTTACTGGGTCAATCAGCCCCAGCATTTT
abundance: -; v_gene: TRBV6-2/TRBV6-3; d_gene: -; j_gene: TRBJ1-6; CDR3aa: CASSAGWNSPLHF; CDR3nt: TGTGCCAGCAGTGCCGGGTGGAATTCACCCCTCCACTTT
abundance: -; v_gene: TRBV5-4; d_gene: -; j_gene: TRBJ1-1; CDR3aa: CASSLNIGDTEAFF; CDR3nt: TGTGCCAGCAGCTTGAATATAGGGGACACTGAAGCTTTCTTT
abundance: once; v_gene: TRBV15; d_gene: -; j_gene: TRBJ1-1; CDR3aa: CATSRDVGKSRVLGTEAFF; CDR3nt: TGTGCCACCAGCAGAGATGTAGGTAAATCTCGGGTTCTGGGCACTGAAGCTTTCTTT
abundance: -; v_gene: TRBV7-6; d_gene: -; j_gene: TRBJ2-3; CDR3aa: CASSLTGSTDTQYF; CDR3nt: TGTGCCAGCAGCTTGACGGGTAGCACAGATACGCAGTATTTT
abundance: -; v_gene: TRBV6-2/TRBV6-3; d_gene: TRBD1; j_gene: TRBJ2-5; CDR3aa: CASSIRDRGREETQYF; CDR3nt: TGTGCCAGCAGTATCCGGGACAGGGGGCGCGAGGAGACCCAGTACTTC
abundance: -; v_gene: TRBV14; d_gene: TRBD2; j_gene: TRBJ2-1; CDR3aa: CASSHLAGAYNEQFF; CDR3nt: TGTGCCAGCAGCCATCTAGCGGGAGCCTACAATGAGCAGTTCTTC
abundance: -; v_gene: TRBV5-8; d_gene: TRBD1; j_gene: TRBJ1-6; CDR3aa: CASSLAKDRENSPLHF; CDR3nt: TGTGCCAGCAGCTTGGCCAAGGACAGGGAAAATTCACCCCTCCACTTT
abundance: -; v_gene: TRBV27; d_gene: -; j_gene: TRBJ2-1; CDR3aa: CASSSGLDLPNEQFF; CDR3nt: TGTGCCAGCAGTTCGGGGCTGGACCTCCCCAATGAGCAGTTCTTC
abundance: -; v_gene: TRBV28; d_gene: -; j_gene: TRBJ1-2; CDR3aa: CASSLLVGFYGYTF; CDR3nt: TGTGCCAGCAGTTTGCTGGTAGGATTCTATGGCTACACCTTC
abundance: -; v_gene: TRBV3-1/TRBV3-2; d_gene: TRBD1; j_gene: TRBJ1-3; CDR3aa: CASSLRTGNSGNTIYF; CDR3nt: TGTGCCAGCAGCTTGCGGACAGGAAACTCTGGAAACACCATATATTTT
abundance: -; v_gene: TRBV7-8; d_gene: -; j_gene: TRBJ2-7; CDR3aa: CASSLAGQRPYYEQYF; CDR3nt: TGTGCCAGCAGCTTAGCTGGCCAGCGGCCTTACTACGAGCAGTACTTC
abundance: -; v_gene: TRBV5-6; d_gene: TRBD2; j_gene: TRBJ2-1; CDR3aa: CASLNGLAVAYNEQFF; CDR3nt: TGTGCCAGCCTGAATGGACTAGCGGTTGCCTACAATGAGCAGTTCTTC
abundance: -; v_gene: TRBV4-3; d_gene: -; j_gene: TRBJ1-2; CDR3aa: CASSQDLLSVSGYTF; CDR3nt: TGCGCCAGCAGCCAAGATCTGCTGTCGGTAAGCGGCTACACCTTC
abundance: -; v_gene: TRBV7-6; d_gene: -; j_gene: TRBJ2-5; CDR3aa: CASSLEGAHGGTQYF; CDR3nt: TGTGCCAGCAGCTTAGAGGGGGCCCACGGGGGGACCCAGTACTTC
abundance: -; v_gene: TRBV14; d_gene: -; j_gene: TRBJ1-1; CDR3aa: CASSRQTNTEAFF; CDR3nt: TGTGCCAGCAGTCGACAGACCAACACTGAAGCTTTCTTT
abundance: once; v_gene: TRBV4-3; d_gene: TRBD2; j_gene: TRBJ2-3; CDR3aa: CASSQDGTSGISTQYF; CDR3nt: TGCGCCAGCAGCCAAGATGGGACTAGCGGGATTTCTACGCAGTATTTT
abundance: -; v_gene: TRBV5-1; d_gene: TRBD1; j_gene: TRBJ1-5; CDR3aa: CASSEGQGYQPQHF; CDR3nt: TGCGCCAGCAGCGAGGGACAGGGGTATCAGCCCCAGCATTTT
abundance: -; v_gene: TRBV2; d_gene: TRBD1; j_gene: TRBJ2-7; CDR3aa: CATRQGRWEQYF; CDR3nt: TGTGCCACCCGACAGGGCCGTTGGGAGCAGTACTTC
abundance: once; v_gene: TRBV5-8; d_gene: TRBD2; j_gene: TRBJ2-3; CDR3aa: CASSLGAGGPEDTQYF; CDR3nt: TGTGCCAGCAGCTTGGGCGCGGGAGGGCCAGAAGATACGCAGTATTTT
abundance: once; v_gene: TRBV5-6; d_gene: -; j_gene: TRBJ2-1; CDR3aa: CASSFYRGDWYYNEQFF; CDR3nt: TGTGCCAGCAGCTTTTATCGAGGGGATTGGTACTACAATGAGCAGTTCTTC
abundance: -; v_gene: TRBV30; d_gene: -; j_gene: TRBJ1-2; CDR3aa: CAWSQPNYGYTF; CDR3nt: TGTGCCTGGAGTCAGCCTAACTATGGCTACACCTTC
abundance: many; v_gene: TRBV27; d_gene: TRBD2; j_gene: TRBJ2-1; CDR3aa: CASSLTSGSSYNEQFF; CDR3nt: TGTGCCAGCAGTTTAACTAGCGGGAGTAGTTACAATGAGCAGTTCTTC
abundance: -; v_gene: TRBV3-1/TRBV3-2; d_gene: -; j_gene: TRBJ1-5; CDR3aa: CASSVGGADQPQHF; CDR3nt: TGTGCCAGCAGCGTAGGGGGTGCCGATCAGCCCCAGCATTTT
abundance: -; v_gene: TRBV5-4; d_gene: TRBD2; j_gene: TRBJ2-1; CDR3aa: CASSLLTSGLYNEQFF; CDR3nt: TGTGCCAGCAGCCTGCTGACTAGCGGACTTTACAATGAGCAGTTCTTC
abundance: many; v_gene: TRBV7-2; d_gene: -; j_gene: TRBJ1-4; CDR3aa: CASSLDYSGEKLFF; CDR3nt: TGTGCCAGCAGCTTAGATTACTCGGGGGAAAAACTGTTTTTT
abundance: -; v_gene: TRBV5-4; d_gene: TRBD1; j_gene: TRBJ2-1; CDR3aa: CASRAGQGNSNEQFF; CDR3nt: TGTGCCAGCAGGGCGGGACAGGGGAATTCGAATGAGCAGTTCTTC
abundance: few; v_gene: TRBV20-1; d_gene: -; j_gene: TRBJ2-1; CDR3aa: CSADSVNEQFF; CDR3nt: TGCAGTGCTGATAGCGTTAATGAGCAGTTCTTC
abundance: few; v_gene: TRBV19; d_gene: -; j_gene: TRBJ1-1; CDR3aa: CASIPHGGIYTEAFF; CDR3nt: TGTGCCAGTATCCCCCACGGCGGAATTTACACTGAAGCTTTCTTT
abundance: -; v_gene: TRBV9; d_gene: -; j_gene: TRBJ1-2; CDR3aa: CASSVGSQGGNYGYTF; CDR3nt: TGTGCCAGCAGCGTAGGGAGCCAGGGAGGTAACTATGGCTACACCTTC
abundance: once; v_gene: TRBV6-2/TRBV6-3; d_gene: TRBD1; j_gene: TRBJ1-1; CDR3aa: CASSYLKHRGRTEAFF; CDR3nt: TGTGCCAGCAGTTACCTGAAGCACAGGGGGCGAACTGAAGCTTTCTTT
abundance: -; v_gene: TRBV4-3; d_gene: TRBD1; j_gene: TRBJ1-2; CDR3aa: CASSQDWDSYGYTF; CDR3nt: TGCGCCAGCAGCCAAGATTGGGACAGCTATGGCTACACCTTC
abundance: once; v_gene: TRBV30; d_gene: -; j_gene: TRBJ2-7; CDR3aa: CAWSRPGHPYEQYF; CDR3nt: TGTGCCTGGAGCCGTCCGGGACACCCCTACGAGCAGTACTTC
abundance: -; v_gene: TRBV18; d_gene: TRBD2; j_gene: TRBJ2-1; CDR3aa: CASSPRTGTSGPSSYNEQFF; CDR3nt: TGTGCCAGCTCACCCCGAACCGGGACTAGCGGACCGAGCTCCTACAATGAGCAGTTCTTC
abundance: -; v_gene: TRBV5-1; d_gene: TRBD2; j_gene: TRBJ2-1; CDR3aa: CASSTISAGGPREQFF; CDR3nt: TGCGCCAGCAGCACCATTTCGGCGGGAGGGCCCCGAGAGCAGTTCTTC
abundance: -; v_gene: TRBV3-1/TRBV3-2; d_gene: -; j_gene: TRBJ1-3; CDR3aa: CASSQDLGSGNTIYF; CDR3nt: TGTGCCAGCAGCCAGGACCTGGGGTCGGGAAACACCATATATTTT
abundance: once; v_gene: TRBV11-2; d_gene: TRBD1; j_gene: TRBJ2-7; CDR3aa: CASSLNRDSLYEQYF; CDR3nt: TGTGCCAGCAGCTTGAATCGGGACAGCCTTTACGAGCAGTACTTC
abundance: -; v_gene: TRBV14; d_gene: -; j_gene: TRBJ2-2; CDR3aa: CASSPRPNGRAGELFF; CDR3nt: TGTGCCAGCAGCCCCCGACCCAACGGTCGGGCCGGGGAGCTGTTTTTT
abundance: -; v_gene: TRBV30; d_gene: TRBD2; j_gene: TRBJ2-3; CDR3aa: CAWSVSSGAADTQYF; CDR3nt: TGTGCCTGGAGTGTTAGTAGCGGGGCGGCAGATACGCAGTATTTT
abundance: few; v_gene: TRBV6-1; d_gene: TRBD2; j_gene: TRBJ2-1; CDR3aa: CASSDRVAGGNEQFF; CDR3nt: TGTGCCAGCAGTGATCGAGTAGCGGGAGGCAATGAGCAGTTCTTC
abundance: -; v_gene: TRBV7-2; d_gene: TRBD2; j_gene: TRBJ2-3; CDR3aa: CASSPALAAEF; CDR3nt: TGTGCCAGCAGCCCCGCCCTAGCGGCCGAATTT
abundance: -; v_gene: TRBV30; d_gene: TRBD1; j_gene: TRBJ1-3; CDR3aa: CASDSQGANFGNTIYF; CDR3nt: TGTGCCTCCGATTCTCAGGGGGCGAACTTCGGAAACACCATATATTTT
abundance: -; v_gene: TRBV9; d_gene: TRBD1; j_gene: TRBJ2-7; CDR3aa: CASSVGTENYEQYF; CDR3nt: TGTGCCAGCAGCGTCGGGACAGAAAACTACGAGCAGTACTTC
abundance: -; v_gene: TRBV7-2; d_gene: -; j_gene: TRBJ1-5; CDR3aa: CASSLDSAEVGPQHF; CDR3nt: TGTGCCAGCAGCTTAGATTCGGCGGAGGTAGGGCCCCAGCATTTT
abundance: -; v_gene: TRBV7-9; d_gene: -; j_gene: TRBJ2-7; CDR3aa: CASSFGGHKGYEQYF; CDR3nt: TGTGCCAGCAGCTTCGGGGGGCATAAAGGGTACGAGCAGTACTTC
abundance: -; v_gene: TRBV12-5; d_gene: -; j_gene: TRBJ1-2; CDR3aa: CASAPGWAGYGYTF; CDR3nt: TGTGCTAGTGCCCCCGGGTGGGCGGGCTATGGCTACACCTTC
abundance: -; v_gene: TRBV11-2; d_gene: -; j_gene: TRBJ1-4; CDR3aa: CASSFSIGAGTEKLFF; CDR3nt: TGTGCCAGCAGCTTCAGTATCGGGGCGGGGACTGAAAAACTGTTTTTT